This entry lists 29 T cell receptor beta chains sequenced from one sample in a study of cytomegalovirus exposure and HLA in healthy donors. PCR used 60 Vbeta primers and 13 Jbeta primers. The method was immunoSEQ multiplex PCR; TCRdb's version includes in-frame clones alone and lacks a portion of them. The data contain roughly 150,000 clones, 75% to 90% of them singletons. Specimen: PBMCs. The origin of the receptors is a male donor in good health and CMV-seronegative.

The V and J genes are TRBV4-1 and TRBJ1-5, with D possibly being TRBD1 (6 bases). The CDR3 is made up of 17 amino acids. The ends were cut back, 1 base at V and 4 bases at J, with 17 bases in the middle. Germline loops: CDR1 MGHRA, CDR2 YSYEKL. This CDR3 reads CASSQGTVSQPNQPQHF. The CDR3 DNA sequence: TGCGCCAGCAGCCAAGGGACAGTATCCCAACCGAATCAGCCCCAGCATTTT.

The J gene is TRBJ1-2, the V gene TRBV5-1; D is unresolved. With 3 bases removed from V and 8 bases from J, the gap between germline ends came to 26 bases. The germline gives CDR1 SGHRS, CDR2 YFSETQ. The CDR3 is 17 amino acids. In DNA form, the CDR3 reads TGCGCCAGCAGCTCCCATAGACAAACAAATTCGATTGACGGCTACACCTTC. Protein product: CASSSHRQTNSIDGYTF.

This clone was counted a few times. The chain's CDR3 is CASSLTGNNYGYTF. CDR3 in DNA: TGTGCCAGCTCCCTAACCGGGAATAACTATGGCTACACCTTC. This chain joins TRBV18 and TRBJ1-2; no clear D. The CDR3 has 14 amino acids. The germline V gene has CDR1 KGHSH and CDR2 LQKENI. The V and J ends lost 6 bases and 1 base respectively, with 12 bases between them.

The CDR3 loop is CASSGDRFVDTQYF. In nucleotides, the CDR3 is TGTGCCAGCAGTGGGGACAGGTTTGTAGATACGCAGTATTTT. The rearrangement uses TRBV2 and TRBJ2-3; TRBD1 aligns across 8 bases. This CDR3 has 14 amino acids. J gave up 5 bases and V 4 bases, and 5 bases lay outside the gene matches. The germline gives CDR1 SNHLY, CDR2 FYNNEI. Supplemented by reference TRBV2 and TRBJ2-3, the full variable domain reads EPEVTQTPSHQVTQMGQEVILRCVPISNHLYFYWYRQILGQKVEFLVSFYNNEISEKSEIFDDQFSVERPDGSNFTLKIRSTKLEDSAMYFCASSGDRFVDTQYFGPGTRLTVL.

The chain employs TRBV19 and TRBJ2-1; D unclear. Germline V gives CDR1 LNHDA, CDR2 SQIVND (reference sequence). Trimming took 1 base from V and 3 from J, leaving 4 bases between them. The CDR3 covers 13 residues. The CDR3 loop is CASSIGSYNEQFF. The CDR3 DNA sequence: TGTGCCAGTAGTATAGGTAGCTACAATGAGCAGTTCTTC.

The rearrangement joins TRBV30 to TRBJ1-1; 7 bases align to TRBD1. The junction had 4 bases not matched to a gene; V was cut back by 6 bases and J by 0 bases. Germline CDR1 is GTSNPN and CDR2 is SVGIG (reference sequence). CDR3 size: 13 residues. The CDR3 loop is CACDRAMNTEAFF. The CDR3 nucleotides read TGTGCCTGCGACAGGGCTATGAACACTGAAGCTTTCTTT. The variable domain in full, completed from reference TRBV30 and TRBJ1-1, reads SQTIHQWPATLVQPVGSPLSLECTVEGTSNPNLYWYRQAAGRGLQLLFYSVGIGQISSEVPQNLSASRPQDRQFILSSKKLLLSDSGFYLCACDRAMNTEAFFGQGTRLTVV.

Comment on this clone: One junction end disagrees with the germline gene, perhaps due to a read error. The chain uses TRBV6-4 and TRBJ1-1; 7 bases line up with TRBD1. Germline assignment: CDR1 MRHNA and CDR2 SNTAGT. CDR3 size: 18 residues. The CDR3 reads CASSYSKSRDRANTEAFF. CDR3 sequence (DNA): TGTGCCAGCAGTTACTCGAAGTCTAGAGACAGGGCGAACACTGAAGCTTTCTTT.

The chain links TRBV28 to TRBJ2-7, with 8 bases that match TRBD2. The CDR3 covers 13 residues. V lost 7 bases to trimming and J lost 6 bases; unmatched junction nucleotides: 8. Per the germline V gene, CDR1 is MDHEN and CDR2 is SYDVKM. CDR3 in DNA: TGTGCCAGCACCTCGGGAGGGAGAGGCGAGCAGTACTTC. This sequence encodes CASTSGGRGEQYF.

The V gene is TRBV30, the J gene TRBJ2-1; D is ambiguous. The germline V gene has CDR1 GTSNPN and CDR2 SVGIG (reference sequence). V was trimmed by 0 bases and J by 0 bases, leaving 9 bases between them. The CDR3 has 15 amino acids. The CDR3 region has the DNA TGTGCCTGGAGTGTGGTCTGGAGCTCCTACAATGAGCAGTTCTTC. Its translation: CAWSVVWSSYNEQFF.

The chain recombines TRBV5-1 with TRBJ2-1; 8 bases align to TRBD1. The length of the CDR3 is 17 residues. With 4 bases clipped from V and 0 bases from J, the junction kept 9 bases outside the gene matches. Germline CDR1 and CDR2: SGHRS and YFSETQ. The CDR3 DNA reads TGCGCCAGCAGCCCTGCCAGGGGGCTGGGCTCCTACAATGAGCAGTTCTTC. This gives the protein CASSPARGLGSYNEQFF.

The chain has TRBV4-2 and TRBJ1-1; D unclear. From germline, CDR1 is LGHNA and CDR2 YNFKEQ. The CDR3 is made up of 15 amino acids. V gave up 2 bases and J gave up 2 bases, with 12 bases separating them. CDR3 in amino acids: CASSQRVGVNTEAFF. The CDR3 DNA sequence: TGTGCCAGCAGCCAACGCGTTGGAGTAAACACTGAAGCTTTCTTT.

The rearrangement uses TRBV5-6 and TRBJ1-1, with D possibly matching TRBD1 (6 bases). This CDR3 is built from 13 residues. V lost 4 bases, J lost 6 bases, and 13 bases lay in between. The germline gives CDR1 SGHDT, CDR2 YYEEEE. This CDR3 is CASSRTGLPEAFF. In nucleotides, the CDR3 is TGTGCCAGCAGCCGAACAGGGCTCCCTGAAGCTTTCTTT.

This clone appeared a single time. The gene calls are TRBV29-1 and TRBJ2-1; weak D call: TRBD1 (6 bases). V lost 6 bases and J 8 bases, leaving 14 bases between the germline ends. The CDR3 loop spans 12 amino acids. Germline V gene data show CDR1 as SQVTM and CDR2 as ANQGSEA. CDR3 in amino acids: CSVNRVGDEQFF. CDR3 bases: TGCAGCGTGAACAGGGTAGGAGATGAGCAGTTCTTC.

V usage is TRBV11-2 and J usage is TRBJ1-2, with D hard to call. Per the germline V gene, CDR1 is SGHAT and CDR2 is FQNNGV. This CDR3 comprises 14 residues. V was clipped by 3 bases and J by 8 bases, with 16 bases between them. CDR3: CASSLPGGLRGYTF. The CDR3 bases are TGTGCCAGCAGCTTGCCCGGCGGGCTACGGGGCTACACCTTC.

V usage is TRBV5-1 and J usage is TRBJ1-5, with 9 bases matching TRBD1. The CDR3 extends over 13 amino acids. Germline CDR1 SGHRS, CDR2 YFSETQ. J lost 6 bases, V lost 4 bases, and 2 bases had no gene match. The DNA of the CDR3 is TGCGCCAGCAGCACGGACAGGGGTCAGCCCCAGCATTTT. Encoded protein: CASSTDRGQPQHF.

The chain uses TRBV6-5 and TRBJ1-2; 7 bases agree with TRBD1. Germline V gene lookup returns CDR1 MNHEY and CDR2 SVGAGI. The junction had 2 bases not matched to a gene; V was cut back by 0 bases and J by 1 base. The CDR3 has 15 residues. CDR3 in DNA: TGTGCCAGCAGTTACTCGACAGGGCTTAACTATGGCTACACCTTC. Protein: CASSYSTGLNYGYTF.

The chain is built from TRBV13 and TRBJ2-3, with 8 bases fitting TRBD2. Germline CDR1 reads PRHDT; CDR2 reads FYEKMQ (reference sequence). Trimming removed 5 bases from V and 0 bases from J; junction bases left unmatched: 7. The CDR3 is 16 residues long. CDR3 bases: TGTGCCAGCAGCAGTACTAGCGGATCTAGCACAGATACGCAGTATTTT. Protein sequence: CASSSTSGSSTDTQYF.

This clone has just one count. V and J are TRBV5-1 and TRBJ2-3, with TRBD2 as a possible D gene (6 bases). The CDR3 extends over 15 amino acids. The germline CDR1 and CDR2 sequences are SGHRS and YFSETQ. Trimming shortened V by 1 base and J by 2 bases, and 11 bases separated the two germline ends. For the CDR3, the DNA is TGCGCCAGCAGCTTGACGACTAGTAACACAGATACGCAGTATTTT. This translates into CASSLTTSNTDTQYF.

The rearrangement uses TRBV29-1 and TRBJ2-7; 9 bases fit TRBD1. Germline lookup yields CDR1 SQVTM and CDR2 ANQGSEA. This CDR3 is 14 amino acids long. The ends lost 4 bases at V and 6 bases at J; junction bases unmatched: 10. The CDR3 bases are TGCAGCGTTGTAACCGGGACAGGGATTTCCGAGCAGTACTTC. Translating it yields CSVVTGTGISEQYF.

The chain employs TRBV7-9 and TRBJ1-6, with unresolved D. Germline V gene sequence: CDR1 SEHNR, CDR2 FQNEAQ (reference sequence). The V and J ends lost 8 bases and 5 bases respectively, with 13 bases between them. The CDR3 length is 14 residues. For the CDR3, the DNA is TGTGCCAGCCCCCCCGACGGGGATAATTCACCCCTCCACTTT. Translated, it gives CASPPDGDNSPLHF.

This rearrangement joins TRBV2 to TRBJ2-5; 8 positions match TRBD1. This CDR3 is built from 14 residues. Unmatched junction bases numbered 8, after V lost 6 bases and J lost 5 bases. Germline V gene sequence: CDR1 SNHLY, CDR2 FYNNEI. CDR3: CASRPGQGGETQYF. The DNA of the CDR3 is TGTGCCAGCAGACCCGGACAGGGCGGGGAGACCCAGTACTTC.

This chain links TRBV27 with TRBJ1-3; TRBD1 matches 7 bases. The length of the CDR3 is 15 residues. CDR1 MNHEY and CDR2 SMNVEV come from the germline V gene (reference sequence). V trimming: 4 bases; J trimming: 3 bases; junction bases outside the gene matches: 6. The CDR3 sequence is CASSSAQGGGNTIYF. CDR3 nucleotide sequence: TGTGCCAGCAGTTCCGCCCAGGGGGGTGGAAACACCATATATTTT.

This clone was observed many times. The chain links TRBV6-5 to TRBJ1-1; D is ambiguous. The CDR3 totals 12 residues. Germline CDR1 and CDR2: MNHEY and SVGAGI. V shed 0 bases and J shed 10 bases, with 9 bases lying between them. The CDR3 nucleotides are TGTGCCAGCAGTTACTCTGCCGGGAGAGCTTTCTTT. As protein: CASSYSAGRAFF.

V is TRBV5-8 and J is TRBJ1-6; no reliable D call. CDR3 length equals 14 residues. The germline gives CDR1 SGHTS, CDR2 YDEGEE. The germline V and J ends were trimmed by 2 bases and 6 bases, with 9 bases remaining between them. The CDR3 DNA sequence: TGTGCCAGCAGCTTCCGCGCGCGTAATTCACCCCTCCACTTT. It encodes CASSFRARNSPLHF.

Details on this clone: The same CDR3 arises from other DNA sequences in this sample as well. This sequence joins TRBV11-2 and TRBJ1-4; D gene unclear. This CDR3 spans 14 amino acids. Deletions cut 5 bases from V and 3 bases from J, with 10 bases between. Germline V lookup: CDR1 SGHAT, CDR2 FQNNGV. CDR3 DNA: TGTGCCAGCAGCCCGGGGAGGTCTAATGAAAAACTGTTTTTT. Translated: CASSPGRSNEKLFF.

The CDR3 nucleotides read TGTGCCAGCAGTGTCAGGGGGCCAATCACTGAAGCTTTCTTT. Encoded protein: CASSVRGPITEAFF. V and J are TRBV28 and TRBJ1-1; TRBD1 matches 8 bases. CDR3 length: 14 amino acids. V was pared by 5 bases and J by 4 bases, with 6 bases of the junction left unmatched. In germline, CDR1 is MDHEN, CDR2 SYDVKM.

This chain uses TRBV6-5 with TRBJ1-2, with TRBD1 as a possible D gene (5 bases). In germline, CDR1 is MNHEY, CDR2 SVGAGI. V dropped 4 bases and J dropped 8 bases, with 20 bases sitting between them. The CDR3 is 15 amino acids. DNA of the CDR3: TGTGCCAGCAGTTTCGGGAGGGGCGCGGGCGGCGGCTACACCTTC. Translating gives CASSFGRGAGGGYTF.

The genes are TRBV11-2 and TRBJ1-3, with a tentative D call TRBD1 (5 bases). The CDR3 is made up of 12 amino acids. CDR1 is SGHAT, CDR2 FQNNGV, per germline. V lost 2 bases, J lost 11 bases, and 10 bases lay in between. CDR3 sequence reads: CASSLQGGAIYF. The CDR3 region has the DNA TGTGCCAGCAGCTTACAGGGAGGCGCCATATATTTT.

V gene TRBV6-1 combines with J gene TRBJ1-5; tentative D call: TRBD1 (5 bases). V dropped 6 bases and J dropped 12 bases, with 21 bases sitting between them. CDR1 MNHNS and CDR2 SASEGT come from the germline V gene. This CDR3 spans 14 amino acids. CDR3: CASSPTETRRLQHF. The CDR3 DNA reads TGTGCCAGCAGCCCGACAGAGACTCGGCGACTCCAGCATTTT.